Below, one TCR beta chain is given with its context. Antigen: not known. Compared with germline, one end of the junction differs, possibly owing to a read error. CDR3 length: 11 residues. Sample-barcoded 5' priming and a J-beta primer mix drove a second PCR of 7 to 11 cycles. Through a template-switch adaptor with 12 random nucleotides, each cDNA molecule received a tag. TCRdb redid the calling of the 5' RACE reads with MiXCR, one entry per CDR3 protein. The table records about 940,000 distinct CDR3 sequences, about 48% of them present only once. The record originates from a study of blood T cells in healthy people across ages. Study conclusions and caveats: Strong correlation linked observed beta diversity and percent naive T cells.

Drawn from each donor were 8.5 to 10 milliliters of peripheral blood. The chain uses TRBV12-3 or TRBV12-4 and TRBJ2-3; no reliable D call. Sequenced material: blood. This TCR derives from a man in his thirties or forties in good health. The CDR3 is CTSSFVDTQYF. DNA of the CDR3: TGTACCAGCAGTTTTGTGGATACGCAGTATTTT.